This TCR beta chain was recorded in a study of CD8+CD57+ T cells in acquired aplastic anemia. Germline loops: CDR1 SGDLS, CDR2 YYNGEE. This CDR3 has 16 residues. The V and J ends lost 0 bases and 4 bases, in that order; junction bases with no gene match: 4. The template used for profiling TCR beta VDJ and CDR3 was genomic DNA. TCRdb recomputed calls from the reads with MiXCR, one row per CDR3 protein. The profile shows some 190,000 distinct CDR3 sequences, just over 45% of them singletons. This TCR was sampled from a human donor in good health. Sequenced sample: sorted CD4+, CD8+, or CD8+CD57+ T cells (not recorded which) from PBMCs. The chain uses TRBV9 and TRBJ2-5, with 12 bases aligning to TRBD2. The CDR3 nucleotides are TGTGCCAGCAGCGTAGGGGCTAGCGGGGGGGCAGAGACCCAGTACTTC. Translated: CASSVGASGGAETQYF.